A selection of T cell receptor beta chains follows, all from one sample in a study of Tregs in tolerant kidney transplant recipients. The assay was immunoSEQ multiplex PCR, and TCRdb's table has in-frame clones only and misses some. The repertoire consists of tens of thousands of clones, with 91% occurring once and the leading ten covering approximately 0.35%. The sample was Tregs from blood, taken before the transplant. The receptor set was obtained from a human donor who received a combined kidney and bone marrow transplant. Each CDR3 is given with its conserved first and last residue. Each record gives: V gene, D gene, clone size, J gene, CDR3 DNA, CDR3 protein. D genes are given only for firm matches. A clone size is listed for some rows: how often the clone was seen (once, few, many), or a class if it is expanded.

v_call: TRBV10-3
d_call: .
clone_size: once
j_call: TRBJ2-7
cdr3_nt: TGTGCCATCAGACCGGCCCATAGCCCCTACGAGCAGTACTTC
cdr3_aa: CAIRPAHSPYEQYF

v_call: TRBV27
d_call: .
clone_size: .
j_call: TRBJ2-1
cdr3_nt: TGTGCCAGCAGCCGCTACAATGAGCAGTTCTTC
cdr3_aa: CASSRYNEQFF

v_call: TRBV27
d_call: TRBD1
clone_size: .
j_call: TRBJ1-5
cdr3_nt: TGTGCCAGCAGTTCCCGGGGACAGGGTAGCAATCAGCCCCAGCATTTT
cdr3_aa: CASSSRGQGSNQPQHF

v_call: TRBV10-1
d_call: TRBD1
clone_size: .
j_call: TRBJ2-4
cdr3_nt: TGCGCCAGCAGTGGGGGGACAGGGACGTTCCTAGCCAAAAACATTCAGTACTTC
cdr3_aa: CASSGGTGTFLAKNIQYF

v_call: TRBV5-8
d_call: TRBD1
clone_size: .
j_call: TRBJ2-3
cdr3_nt: TGTGCCAGCAGCAAGAAGGGGACAGGGGTGGATACGCAGTATTTT
cdr3_aa: CASSKKGTGVDTQYF

v_call: TRBV5-1
d_call: .
clone_size: .
j_call: TRBJ2-7
cdr3_nt: TGCGCCAGCAGCTTGGGAGCTGATTCCTACGAGCAGTACTTC
cdr3_aa: CASSLGADSYEQYF

v_call: TRBV5-1
d_call: TRBD2
clone_size: .
j_call: TRBJ2-2
cdr3_nt: TGCGCCAGCAGCCATCCTACTAGCGGGTATACCGGGGAGCTGTTTTTT
cdr3_aa: CASSHPTSGYTGELFF

v_call: TRBV28
d_call: .
clone_size: .
j_call: TRBJ2-7
cdr3_nt: TGTGCCAGCAGCAGGGGAAGCGGTTACGAGCAGTACTTC
cdr3_aa: CASSRGSGYEQYF

v_call: TRBV25-1
d_call: .
clone_size: .
j_call: TRBJ1-4
cdr3_nt: TGTGCCAGCAGCTCCCAAACAGGGATGAATGAAAAACTGTTTTTT
cdr3_aa: CASSSQTGMNEKLFF

v_call: TRBV19
d_call: .
clone_size: .
j_call: TRBJ1-2
cdr3_nt: TGTGCCAGTAGTTCGGGGGGGACCCGAGGTTTCAACTATGGCTACACCTTC
cdr3_aa: CASSSGGTRGFNYGYTF

v_call: TRBV9
d_call: TRBD2
clone_size: once
j_call: TRBJ2-5
cdr3_nt: TGTGCCAGCAGCGTAGCTGGGACACTGACTAGCGGGAGGAGGGAGACCCAGTACTTC
cdr3_aa: CASSVAGTLTSGRRETQYF

v_call: TRBV5-1
d_call: TRBD1
clone_size: .
j_call: TRBJ2-2
cdr3_nt: TGCGCCAGCAGCTTGGTACAGGGGGCGAGCGGGGAGCTGTTTTTT
cdr3_aa: CASSLVQGASGELFF

v_call: TRBV11-2
d_call: .
clone_size: .
j_call: TRBJ2-5
cdr3_nt: TGTGCCAGCAGCTTAGGAGGGCAAGAGACCCAGTACTTC
cdr3_aa: CASSLGGQETQYF

v_call: TRBV30
d_call: .
clone_size: .
j_call: TRBJ1-2
cdr3_nt: TGTGCCTGGCCTCTTAGGGGGGGAGCTAACTATGGCTACACCTTC
cdr3_aa: CAWPLRGGANYGYTF

v_call: TRBV9
d_call: .
clone_size: once
j_call: TRBJ1-1
cdr3_nt: TGTGCCAGCAGCGTAGATTTGAACACTGAAGCTTTCTTT
cdr3_aa: CASSVDLNTEAFF

v_call: TRBV28
d_call: TRBD2
clone_size: .
j_call: TRBJ2-7
cdr3_nt: TGTGCCAGCAGCCCTACTAGCGGGGCCTACGAGCAGTACTTC
cdr3_aa: CASSPTSGAYEQYF

v_call: TRBV19
d_call: .
clone_size: .
j_call: TRBJ2-7
cdr3_nt: TGTGCCAGTAGTGGAAGCGGGTTCTCCTACGAGCAGTACTTC
cdr3_aa: CASSGSGFSYEQYF

v_call: TRBV29-1
d_call: TRBD1
clone_size: .
j_call: TRBJ2-5
cdr3_nt: TGCAGCGTTGCCCCGGGACAGGGATGGGAGACCCAGTACTTC
cdr3_aa: CSVAPGQGWETQYF

v_call: TRBV28
d_call: TRBD1
clone_size: .
j_call: TRBJ1-2
cdr3_nt: TGTGCCAGCAGTCCGGGACAGGGGGCGGTTGGCTACACCTTC
cdr3_aa: CASSPGQGAVGYTF

v_call: TRBV6-1
d_call: TRBD2
clone_size: .
j_call: TRBJ2-1
cdr3_nt: TGTGCCAGCAGCCCCTGGACTAGCGGGGGCAATGAGCAGTTCTTC
cdr3_aa: CASSPWTSGGNEQFF

v_call: TRBV2
d_call: .
clone_size: .
j_call: TRBJ2-2
cdr3_nt: TGTGCCAGCAGTCCTCAGAGGAAGAACACCGGGGAGCTGTTTTTT
cdr3_aa: CASSPQRKNTGELFF

v_call: TRBV5-5
d_call: TRBD1
clone_size: .
j_call: TRBJ1-1
cdr3_nt: TGTGCCAGCAGCTTGTTCACGGCAGGGGGCTCTACTGAAGCTTTCTTT
cdr3_aa: CASSLFTAGGSTEAFF

v_call: TRBV7-2
d_call: TRBD1
clone_size: .
j_call: TRBJ2-3
cdr3_nt: TGTGCCAGCAGCTTCCTTGGACAGGGGCAAGGGACGCAGTATTTT
cdr3_aa: CASSFLGQGQGTQYF

v_call: TRBV7-3
d_call: .
clone_size: .
j_call: TRBJ1-1
cdr3_nt: TGTGCCAGCAGTCCAGTTAACACTGAAGCTTTCTTT
cdr3_aa: CASSPVNTEAFF

v_call: TRBV18
d_call: TRBD1
clone_size: .
j_call: TRBJ2-7
cdr3_nt: TGTGCCAGCTCACTCGACAGGGGTGACTACGAGCAGTACTTC
cdr3_aa: CASSLDRGDYEQYF

v_call: TRBV6-1
d_call: TRBD2
clone_size: once
j_call: TRBJ2-7
cdr3_nt: TGTGCCAGCAGTGATGGGACTAGCGGCCGGGAGCAGTACTTC
cdr3_aa: CASSDGTSGREQYF

v_call: TRBV29-1
d_call: .
clone_size: .
j_call: TRBJ1-2
cdr3_nt: TGCAGCGTCGCCCGGGGATTTGGCTACACCTTC
cdr3_aa: CSVARGFGYTF

v_call: TRBV4-2
d_call: TRBD2
clone_size: .
j_call: TRBJ2-7
cdr3_nt: TGTGCCAGCAGTACGAGCGGGAGTGGCGAGCAGTACTTC
cdr3_aa: CASSTSGSGEQYF

v_call: TRBV28
d_call: TRBD1
clone_size: once
j_call: TRBJ2-4
cdr3_nt: TGTGCCAGCAGTACCCCGGGACAGGGGGCTGGAAACATTCAGTACTTC
cdr3_aa: CASSTPGQGAGNIQYF

v_call: TRBV10-1
d_call: .
clone_size: .
j_call: TRBJ1-1
cdr3_nt: TGCGCCAGCAGTCGCCGTCTTGGGGACACTGAAGCTTTCTTT
cdr3_aa: CASSRRLGDTEAFF

v_call: TRBV7-9
d_call: .
clone_size: .
j_call: TRBJ2-1
cdr3_nt: TGTGCCAGCGCCCGGAGGTTCAGCTCCTACAATGAGCAGTTCTTC
cdr3_aa: CASARRFSSYNEQFF

v_call: TRBV5-5
d_call: TRBD2
clone_size: .
j_call: TRBJ2-1
cdr3_nt: TGTGCCAGCAGCTTGGAAGGGACTACCTACAATGAGCAGTTCTTC
cdr3_aa: CASSLEGTTYNEQFF

v_call: TRBV5-4
d_call: .
clone_size: .
j_call: TRBJ1-2
cdr3_nt: TGTGCCAGCAGCTTCTTGGGAGAGGATGGCTACACCTTC
cdr3_aa: CASSFLGEDGYTF

v_call: TRBV4-2
d_call: .
clone_size: .
j_call: TRBJ2-5
cdr3_nt: TGTGCCAGCAGCCAAGGAAAAGCGGAGGAGACCCAGTACTTC
cdr3_aa: CASSQGKAEETQYF

v_call: TRBV7-9
d_call: .
clone_size: once
j_call: TRBJ2-3
cdr3_nt: TGTGCCAGCAGCGTTACTAGCTCTAGCACAGATACGCAGTATTTT
cdr3_aa: CASSVTSSSTDTQYF

v_call: TRBV28
d_call: TRBD1
clone_size: once
j_call: TRBJ2-7
cdr3_nt: TGTGCCAGCAGGGAGCCCGGGACAGGGCTCTACGAGCAGTACTTC
cdr3_aa: CASREPGTGLYEQYF

v_call: TRBV29-1
d_call: .
clone_size: .
j_call: TRBJ2-1
cdr3_nt: TGCAGCGCCATAACCTTTAGGACCGAGCAGTTCTTC
cdr3_aa: CSAITFRTEQFF

v_call: TRBV27
d_call: .
clone_size: .
j_call: TRBJ1-2
cdr3_nt: TGTGCCAGCAGTTTAAGGAGACAACGGGACTATGGCTACACCTTC
cdr3_aa: CASSLRRQRDYGYTF

v_call: TRBV4-1
d_call: .
clone_size: .
j_call: TRBJ1-5
cdr3_nt: TGCGCCAGCAGCCAATTTCTCGCCGATGGCAATCAGCCCCAGCATTTT
cdr3_aa: CASSQFLADGNQPQHF

v_call: TRBV10-1
d_call: .
clone_size: .
j_call: TRBJ2-1
cdr3_nt: TGCGCCAGCAGTGTTAGTCCCGAGGCTGAGCAGTTCTTC
cdr3_aa: CASSVSPEAEQFF

v_call: TRBV6-1
d_call: .
clone_size: .
j_call: TRBJ2-3
cdr3_nt: TGTGCCAGCAGTGGGGACTGGGCCGTTCGAGATACGCAGTATTTT
cdr3_aa: CASSGDWAVRDTQYF

v_call: TRBV9
d_call: .
clone_size: .
j_call: TRBJ2-7
cdr3_nt: TGTGCCAGCAGCGTAGGGGACACCTCCTACGAGCAGTACTTC
cdr3_aa: CASSVGDTSYEQYF

v_call: TRBV28
d_call: TRBD1
clone_size: .
j_call: TRBJ1-5
cdr3_nt: TGTGCCAGCAGATACAGGGGAAACAATCAGCCCCAGCATTTT
cdr3_aa: CASRYRGNNQPQHF

v_call: TRBV6-5
d_call: TRBD2
clone_size: .
j_call: TRBJ2-7
cdr3_nt: TGTGCCAGCAGCAGGCCGGGACTAGCGTCCTACGAGCAGTACTTC
cdr3_aa: CASSRPGLASYEQYF

v_call: TRBV19
d_call: .
clone_size: .
j_call: TRBJ1-1
cdr3_nt: TGTGCCAGTAGTTCCCAGCCGAACACTGAAGCTTTCTTT
cdr3_aa: CASSSQPNTEAFF